This entry concerns a single T cell receptor beta chain. TCRdb's copy holds only in-frame clones and misses some; the assay was immunoSEQ multiplex PCR. The sample lists about half a million clones; roughly 87% were seen once. Described treatment: around 19 received Ad26.COV2.S at low or high dose, single or two shots; 5 received placebo; per-sample allocation not given. Specimens were obtained on day 63 following the first vaccine or placebo injection. V lost 1 base to trimming and J lost 6 bases, with 9 bases between them. The CDR3 runs to 14 residues. In germline, CDR1 is MGHRA, CDR2 YSYEKL. The source of the sample is a study of Ad26.COV2.S vaccination and SARS-CoV-2 variants.

Specimen: peripheral blood, collected in a trial of Ad26.COV2.S vaccine versus placebo. This chain joins TRBV4-1 and TRBJ2-2; D gene unclear. The TCR was taken from a person aged 18-65 years who received the Ad26.COV2.S COVID-19 vaccine or a placebo. The CDR3 loop reads CASSQVRLSGELFF. As DNA, the CDR3 is TGCGCCAGCAGCCAAGTTCGGTTGTCCGGGGAGCTGTTTTTT.